This T cell receptor beta chain came from a study of technical replicates of blood from several donors. The count of this clone is one. TCRdb's table, derived via immunoSEQ multiplex PCR, lists solely in-frame clones and lacks some. The sample lists approximately 12,000 clones; 85% to 95% were seen once. The sample comprised PBMCs. The clonotype originates from a human donor in good health.

The CDR3 here is CAISAVLTSGLRNTDTQYF. Written as DNA, the CDR3 is TGTGCCATCAGCGCCGTTCTGACTAGCGGTCTCCGAAACACAGATACGCAGTATTTT. This chain uses TRBV10-3 with TRBJ2-3, with 9 bases identical to TRBD2. CDR3 size: 19 residues. V shed 6 bases and J 2 bases; nucleotides not matched to a gene: 18. Germline V CDR1 and CDR2: ENHRY, SYGVKD.